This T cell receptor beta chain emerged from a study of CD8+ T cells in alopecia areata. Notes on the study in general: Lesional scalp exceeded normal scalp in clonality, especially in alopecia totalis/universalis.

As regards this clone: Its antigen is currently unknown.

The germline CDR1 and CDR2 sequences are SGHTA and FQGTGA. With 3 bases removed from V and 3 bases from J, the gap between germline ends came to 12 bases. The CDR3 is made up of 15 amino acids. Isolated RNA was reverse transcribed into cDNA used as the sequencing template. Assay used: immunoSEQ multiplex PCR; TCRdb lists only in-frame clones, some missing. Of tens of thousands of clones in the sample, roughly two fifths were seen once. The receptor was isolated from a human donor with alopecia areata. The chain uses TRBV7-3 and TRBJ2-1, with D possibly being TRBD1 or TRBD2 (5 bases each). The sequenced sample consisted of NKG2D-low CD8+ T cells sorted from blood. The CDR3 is CASSFLTGLYNEQFF. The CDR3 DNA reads TGTGCCAGCAGCTTTTTAACGGGGCTCTACAATGAGCAGTTCTTC. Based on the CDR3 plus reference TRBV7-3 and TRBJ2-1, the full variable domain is GAGVSQTPSNKVTEKGKYVELRCDPISGHTALYWYRQSLGQGPEFLIYFQGTGAADDSGLPNDRFFAVRPEGSVSTLKIQRTERGDSAVYLCASSFLTGLYNEQFFGPGTRLTVL.